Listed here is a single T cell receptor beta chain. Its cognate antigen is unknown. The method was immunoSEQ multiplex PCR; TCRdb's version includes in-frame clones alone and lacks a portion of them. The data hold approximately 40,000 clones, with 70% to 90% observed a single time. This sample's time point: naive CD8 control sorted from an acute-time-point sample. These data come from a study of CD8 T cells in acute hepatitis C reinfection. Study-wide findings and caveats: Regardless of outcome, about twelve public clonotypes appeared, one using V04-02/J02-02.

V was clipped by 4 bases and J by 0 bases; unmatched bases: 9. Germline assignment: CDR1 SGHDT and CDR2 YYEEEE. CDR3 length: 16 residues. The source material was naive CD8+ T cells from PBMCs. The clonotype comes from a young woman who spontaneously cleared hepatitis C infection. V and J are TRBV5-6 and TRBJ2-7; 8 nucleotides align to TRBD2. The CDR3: CASSIGVAGPSYEQYF. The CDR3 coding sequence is TGTGCCAGCAGCATTGGGGTAGCGGGGCCCTCCTACGAGCAGTACTTC.